One sample yielded the 15 T cell receptor delta chains listed below, sequenced in a study of γδ T cells in repeated Plasmodium falciparum infection (dated by TCRdb to the early 2020s). Library generation was performed with multiplex PCR. Sequencing relied on an Illumina MiSeq. The public reads were reprocessed by TCRdb using CATT, and rows of matching DNA were later combined. The sample table lists 85,000 to 95,000 delta-chain clones, almost 1.5% of them with a count of one. Clones ranked in the top ten supply more than 7% of the sample. Vgamma9/Vdelta2+ and Vdelta2-negative gammadelta T cell populations were flow-sorted from peripheral blood mononuclear cells for bulk TCR repertoire analysis. The sample taken for sequencing was gamma-delta T cells from blood. The receptors stem from a pool of human donors (malaria-infected and uninfected, not separated).

This clone was detected a few times. The protein recorded in TCRdb matches a much larger clone and deviates from this DNA's translation at residue 3, suggesting a read error; the protein here is obtained by translating the DNA. The chain uses TRDV2 and TRDJ3; 10 bases line up with TRDD3. The J gene, left out of TCRdb, was set here by checking the DNA against germline. Germline V gene data show CDR1 as GEAIGNYY and CDR2 as EKD. This CDR3 region has 19 residues. CDR3 bases: TGTGCCCGTGACACCGTCTGGGGGATAAGCTCCTGGGACACCCGACAGATGTTTTTC. As protein: CARDTVWGISSWDTRQMFF.

Regarding this clone: A far larger clone is a single base away, which makes a read error likely. The sample carries other DNA sequences with the same CDR3. The J gene is TRDJ1, the V gene TRDV1; unclear D gene. The CDR3 consists of 15 residues. Germline V gives CDR1 TSWWSYY, CDR2 QGS. The CDR3 DNA reads as TGTGCTCTTGGAGAACTTCATAAGTACACCGATAAACTCATCTTT. It translates to CALGELHKYTDKLIF.

As for this clone: The TCRdb protein comes from a much larger clone and disagrees with this DNA's translation at residue 5, likely due to a read error; the protein given here is derived from the DNA. This rearrangement joins TRDV3 to TRDJ1, with D hard to call. Here the J gene came from matching the DNA to germline, since TCRdb omits it. This CDR3 spans 15 amino acids. CDR1 TVYSNPD and CDR2 GDNSRS come from the germline V gene (reference sequence). V shed 0 bases and J shed 0 bases, with 14 bases lying between them. CDR3 in amino acids: CAFSLSNWYTDKLIF. The CDR3 nucleotides are TGTGCCTTTAGTCTTTCAAATTGGTACACCGATAAACTCATCTTT.

Turning to this clone: TCRdb's listed protein matches a much larger clone and diverges from this DNA's translation at residue 21, likely through a read error; the protein shown comes from the DNA. V usage is TRDV1 and J usage is TRDJ1, with 10 positions matching TRDD3. TCRdb is silent on the J gene; assignment here came from matching the DNA to germline. This CDR3 has 25 residues. Germline values: CDR1 TSWWSYY, CDR2 QGS. The CDR3 region is CALGEPWGPILGDLSSLPYTNKLIF. The CDR3 bases are TGTGCTCTTGGGGAACCCTGGGGTCCGATACTGGGGGATCTTTCTTCACTCCCGTACACCAATAAACTCATCTTT.

This clone was seen many times. The sample has other DNA sequences that encode this CDR3 too. This chain uses TRDV2 with TRDJ3; 9 nucleotides line up with TRDD3. Germline values: CDR1 GEAIGNYY, CDR2 EKD. The junction had 2 bases not matched to a gene; V was cut back by 0 bases and J by 0 bases. The CDR3 runs 18 residues. The CDR3 bases are TGTGCCTGTGACACCTGGGGGATAAGCTCCTGGGACACCCGACAGATGTTTTTC. Residues: CACDTWGISSWDTRQMFF.

This clone came up a few times. TCRdb records a much larger clone's protein for this DNA, with a difference at residue 5 that likely arises from a read error; the protein given is the translation of the DNA. The CDR3 nucleotides are TGTGCCTGTGACGCCTTGGGGGATAGCTCCTGGGACACCCGACAGATGTTTTTC. As protein: CACDALGDSSWDTRQMFF. V usage is TRDV2 and J usage is TRDJ3; 9 bases align to TRDD3. TCRdb records no J gene; here it was assigned by comparing the DNA to germline. The CDR3 is 18 amino acids. Germline CDR1 is GEAIGNYY and CDR2 is EKD. Losses at the gene ends were 3 bases for V and 0 bases for J; bases not matched to a gene: 5.

Points on this clone: The protein given by TCRdb reflects a much larger clone and differs at residue 13 from this DNA's translation, likely from a read error; the protein shown is the DNA's translation. This sequence joins TRDV2 and TRDJ1; 8 nucleotides line up with TRDD3. TCRdb gives no J gene; it was assigned here by matching the DNA to germline. This CDR3 has 21 residues. CDR1 and CDR2 from the germline V gene are GEAIGNYY and EKD. V trimming: 0 bases; J trimming: 2 bases; junction bases outside the gene matches: 22. CDR3 DNA: TGTGCCTGTGACACCGTGAAGGCTAGTCCTGGGGGACACAAAGAAACCGATAAACTCATCTTT. Amino acids: CACDTVKASPGGHKETDKLIF.

Details on this clone: Just one base apart from a much larger clone, this may be a read error. V gene TRDV1 combines with J gene TRDJ1; D might be TRDD2 or TRDD3, each matching 5 bases. The J gene was missing in TCRdb and was found by matching the end of the DNA to germline. The germline gives CDR1 TSWWSYY, CDR2 QGS. The CDR3 is 19 amino acids. Here the CDR3 DNA reads TGCGCTCTTGGGGAACTCCCCTCCTTCGTCCGCACCTCACCCGATAAACTCATCTTT. It encodes CALGELPSFVRTSPDKLIF.

Of note for this clone: TCRdb attributes to this sequence the protein of a much larger clone, which differs from the DNA translation at residue 18; a read error is likely, and the protein displayed is translated from the DNA. V usage is TRDV1 and J usage is TRDJ1; the D gene could be TRDD2 or TRDD3 (9 bases each). TCRdb is silent on the J gene; assignment here came from matching the DNA to germline. CDR1 is TSWWSYY and CDR2 is QGS in the germline V gene. CDR3 length: 22 residues. The CDR3 DNA follows: TGTGCTCTTGGGGAGCCCGGCCTTCCTACGTTCTTGGGGGATAGGGGCACCGGTAAACTCATCTTT. As protein: CALGEPGLPTFLGDRGTGKLIF.

With regard to this clone: TCRdb attributes to this sequence the protein of a much larger clone, which differs from the DNA translation at residue 8; a read error is likely, and the protein displayed is translated from the DNA. The chain uses TRDV1 and TRDJ1; 11 nucleotides align to TRDD3. V lost 2 bases and J lost 1; bases outside the gene matches: 21. The length of the CDR3 is 22 residues. Germline lookup yields CDR1 TSWWSYY and CDR2 QGS. The CDR3 sequence is CALGEIGSYWGILARVTDKLIF. Here the CDR3 DNA reads TGTGCTCTTGGGGAAATTGGCTCGTACTGGGGGATATTGGCTAGGGTCACCGATAAACTCATCTTT.

This clone has at least ten counts. The same CDR3 also results from other DNA sequences found in this sample. This chain connects TRDV2 to TRDJ3, with 11 bases aligning to TRDD3. V was pared by 1 base and J by 1 base, with 2 bases of the junction left unmatched. Germline-derived CDR1 and CDR2 are GEAIGNYY and EKD. The CDR3 is 18 residues long. The CDR3 is CACDTGGYASWDTRQMFF. The CDR3 DNA follows: TGTGCCTGTGACACTGGGGGATACGCTTCCTGGGACACCCGACAGATGTTTTTC.

Turning to this clone: TCRdb's protein for this DNA is that of a much larger clone and differs from the translation at residue 11, likely a read error; the protein shown is the DNA translation. The chain carries TRDV1 and TRDJ2; 9 nucleotides agree with TRDD2. The J gene, missing from TCRdb, was assigned here through DNA to germline matching. The V segment lost 2 bases and the J segment 0 bases; nucleotides outside the gene matches: 22. This CDR3 is built from 23 residues. From germline, CDR1 is TSWWSYY and CDR2 QGS. The CDR3 region has the DNA TGTGCTCTTGGGGAAGGGGCCTTCCTACGGGCAGGGTTCCCCTGGGCTTTGACAGCACAACTCTTCTTT. This encodes CALGEGAFLRAGFPWALTAQLFF.

Note on this clone: A far larger clone is a single base away, which makes a read error likely. Other DNA sequences of this sample code for an identical CDR3. The chain carries TRDV1 and TRDJ1, with D possibly being TRDD2 (5 bases). The germline V gene has CDR1 TSWWSYY and CDR2 QGS. There are 21 residues in the CDR3. V lost 1 base and J 4 bases, leaving 31 bases between the germline ends. This CDR3 reads CALGEHCPYEVWYKSVDKLIF. CDR3 in DNA: TGTGCTCTTGGGGAACATTGTCCCTACGAGGTGTGGTATAAATCGGTCGATAAACTCATCTTT.

This clone was recorded many times. The protein recorded in TCRdb matches a much larger clone and deviates from this DNA's translation at residue 12, suggesting a read error; the protein here is obtained by translating the DNA. This chain uses TRDV2 with TRDJ3, with TRDD3 identical over 7 bases. CDR3 length: 18 residues. The germline CDR1 and CDR2 sequences are GEAIGNYY and EKD. The CDR3 DNA reads TGTGCCTGTGACACCAAGGGATACAGCTCCTGGGGCACCCGACAGATGTTTTTC. Translating gives CACDTKGYSSWGTRQMFF.

This clone was recorded at least ten times. The gene calls are TRDV1 and TRDJ3; 11 bases map to TRDD3. The J gene was not available in TCRdb and was assigned here by matching the DNA to germline segments. The CDR3 spans 24 residues. CDR1 TSWWSYY and CDR2 QGS come from the germline V gene. The V segment lost 2 bases and the J segment 0 bases; nucleotides outside the gene matches: 18. The CDR3 sequence: CALGECRPSLWGIRCSWDTRQMFF. As DNA, the CDR3 is TGTGCTCTTGGGGAATGCCGGCCTTCTTTATGGGGGATACGCTGCTCCTGGGACACCCGACAGATGTTTTTC.